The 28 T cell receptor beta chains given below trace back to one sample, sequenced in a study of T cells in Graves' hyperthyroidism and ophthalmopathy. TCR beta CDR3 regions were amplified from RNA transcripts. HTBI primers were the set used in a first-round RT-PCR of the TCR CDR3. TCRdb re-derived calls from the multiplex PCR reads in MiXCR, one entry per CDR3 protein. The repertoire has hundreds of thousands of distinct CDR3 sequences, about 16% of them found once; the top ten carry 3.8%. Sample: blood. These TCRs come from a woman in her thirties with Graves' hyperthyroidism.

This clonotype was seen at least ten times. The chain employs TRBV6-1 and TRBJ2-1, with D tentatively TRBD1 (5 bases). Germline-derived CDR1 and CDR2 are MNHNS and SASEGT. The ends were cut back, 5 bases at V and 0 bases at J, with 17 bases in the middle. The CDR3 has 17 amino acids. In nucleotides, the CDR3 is TGTGCCAGCAGTCGCTTTGGGGCACGAAGCTCCTACAATGAGCAGTTCTTC. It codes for CASSRFGARSSYNEQFF.

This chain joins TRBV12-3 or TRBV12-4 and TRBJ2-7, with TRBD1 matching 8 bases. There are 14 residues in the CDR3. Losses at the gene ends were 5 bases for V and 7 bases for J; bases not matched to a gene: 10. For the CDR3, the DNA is TGTGCCAGCAGTAAGGGGGACAGGCCTGAAGAGCAGTACTTC. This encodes CASSKGDRPEEQYF.

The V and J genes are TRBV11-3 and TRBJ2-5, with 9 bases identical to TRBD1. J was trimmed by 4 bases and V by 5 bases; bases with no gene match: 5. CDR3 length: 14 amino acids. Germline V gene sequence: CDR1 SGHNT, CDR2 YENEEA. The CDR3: CASSPGQGIETQYF. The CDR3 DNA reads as TGTGCCAGCAGCCCAGGACAGGGGATAGAGACCCAGTACTTC.

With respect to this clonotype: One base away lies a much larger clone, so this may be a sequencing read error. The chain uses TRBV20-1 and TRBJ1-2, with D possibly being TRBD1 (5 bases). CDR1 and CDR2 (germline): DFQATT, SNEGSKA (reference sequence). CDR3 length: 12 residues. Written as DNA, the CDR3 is TGCAGTGATAGAGAGGAGGGGCTGGGCTACACCTTC. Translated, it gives CSDREEGLGYTF.

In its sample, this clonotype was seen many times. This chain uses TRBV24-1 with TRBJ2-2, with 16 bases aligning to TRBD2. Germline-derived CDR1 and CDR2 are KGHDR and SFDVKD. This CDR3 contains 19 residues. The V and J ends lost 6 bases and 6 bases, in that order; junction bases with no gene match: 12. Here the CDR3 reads CATSTPAGTSGREAGELFF. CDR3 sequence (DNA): TGTGCCACCAGTACCCCCGCCGGGACTAGCGGGAGGGAAGCCGGGGAGCTGTTTTTT.

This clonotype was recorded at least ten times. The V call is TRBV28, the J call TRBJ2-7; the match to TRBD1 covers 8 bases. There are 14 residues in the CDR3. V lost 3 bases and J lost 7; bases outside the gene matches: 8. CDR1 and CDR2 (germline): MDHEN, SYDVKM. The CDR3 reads CASSFLGQAREQYF. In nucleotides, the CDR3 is TGTGCCAGCAGTTTTCTGGGACAGGCTAGAGAGCAGTACTTC.

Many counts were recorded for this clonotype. The CDR3 reads CASTLSGSNEQFF. DNA for the CDR3: TGTGCCAGCACCCTGAGCGGGAGTAATGAGCAGTTCTTC. J is TRBJ2-1 and V is TRBV6-1; 8 bases match TRBD2. The CDR3 totals 13 residues. V lost 7 bases, J lost 7 bases, and 6 bases stayed unmatched. CDR1 and CDR2 from the germline V gene are MNHNS and SASEGT.

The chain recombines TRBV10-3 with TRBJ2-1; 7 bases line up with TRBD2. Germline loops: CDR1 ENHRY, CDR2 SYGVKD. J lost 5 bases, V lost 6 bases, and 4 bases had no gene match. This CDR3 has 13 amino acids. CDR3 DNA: TGTGCCATCAGGGCGGGAGAGAACAATGAGCAGTTCTTC. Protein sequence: CAIRAGENNEQFF.

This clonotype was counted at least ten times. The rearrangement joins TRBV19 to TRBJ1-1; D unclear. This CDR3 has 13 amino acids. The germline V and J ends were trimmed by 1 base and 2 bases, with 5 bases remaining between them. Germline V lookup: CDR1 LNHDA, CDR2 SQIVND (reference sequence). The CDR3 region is CASSIASNTEAFF. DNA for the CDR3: TGTGCCAGTAGTATAGCCTCAAACACTGAAGCTTTCTTT.

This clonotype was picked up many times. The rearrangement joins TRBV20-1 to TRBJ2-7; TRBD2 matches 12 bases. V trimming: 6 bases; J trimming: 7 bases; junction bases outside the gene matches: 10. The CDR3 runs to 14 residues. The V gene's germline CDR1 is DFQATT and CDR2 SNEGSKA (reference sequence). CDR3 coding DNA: TGCAGTGCAGAGACTAGCGGGGGAGGAAGGGAGCAGTACTTC. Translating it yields CSAETSGGGREQYF.

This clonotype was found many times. CDR3 DNA sequence: TGTGCCAGCAGCTCTAGCGGGACAGCAGAGACCCAGTACTTC. As protein: CASSSSGTAETQYF. This chain joins TRBV5-6 and TRBJ2-5; 9 bases fit TRBD2. The V and J ends lost 3 bases and 4 bases, in that order; junction bases with no gene match: 4. Germline values: CDR1 SGHDT, CDR2 YYEEEE. The CDR3 length is 14 residues.

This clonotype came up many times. The CDR3 protein is CASSLGQSNSPLHF. As DNA, the CDR3 is TGTGCCAGCAGTTTAGGTCAGTCTAATTCACCCCTCCACTTT. This chain links TRBV28 with TRBJ1-6; the D is unclear. CDR3 length: 14 amino acids. Trimming left V 2 bases short and J 6 bases short, with 8 bases between. CDR1 MDHEN and CDR2 SYDVKM come from the germline V gene.

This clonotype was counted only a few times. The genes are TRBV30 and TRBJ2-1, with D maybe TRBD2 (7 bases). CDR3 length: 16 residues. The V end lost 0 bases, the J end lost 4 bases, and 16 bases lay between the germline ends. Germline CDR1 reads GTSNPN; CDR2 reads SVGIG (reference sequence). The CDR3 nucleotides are TGTGCCTGGAGTGTACCGGGGGGCGTTAGGTACAATGAGCAGTTCTTC. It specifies CAWSVPGGVRYNEQFF.

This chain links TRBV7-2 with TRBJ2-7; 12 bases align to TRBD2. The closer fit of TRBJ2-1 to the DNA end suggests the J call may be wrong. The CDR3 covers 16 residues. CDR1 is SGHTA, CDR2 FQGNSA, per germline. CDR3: CASSPRRLAGVNEQFF. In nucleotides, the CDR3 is TGTGCCAGCAGCCCCCGTAGACTAGCGGGAGTAAACGAGCAGTTCTTC.

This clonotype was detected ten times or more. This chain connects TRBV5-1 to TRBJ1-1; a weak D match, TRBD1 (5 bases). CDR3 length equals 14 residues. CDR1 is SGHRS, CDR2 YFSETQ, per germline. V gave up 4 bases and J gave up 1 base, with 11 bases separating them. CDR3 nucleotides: TGCGCCAGCAGCCGCGGTACAGGGAACACTGAAGCTTTCTTT. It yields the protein CASSRGTGNTEAFF. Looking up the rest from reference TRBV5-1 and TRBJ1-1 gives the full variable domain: KAGVTQTPRYLIKTRGQQVTLSCSPISGHRSVSWYQQTPGQGLQFLFEYFSETQRNKGNFPGRFSGRQFSNSRSEMNVSTLELGDSALYLCASSRGTGNTEAFFGQGTRLTVV.

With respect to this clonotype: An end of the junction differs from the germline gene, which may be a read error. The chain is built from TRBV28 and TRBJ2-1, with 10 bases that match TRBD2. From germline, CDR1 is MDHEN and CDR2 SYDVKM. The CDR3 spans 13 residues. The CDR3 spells CASGLAAHNEQSF. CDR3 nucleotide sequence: TGTGCCAGCGGACTAGCGGCTCACAATGAGCAGTCCTTC.

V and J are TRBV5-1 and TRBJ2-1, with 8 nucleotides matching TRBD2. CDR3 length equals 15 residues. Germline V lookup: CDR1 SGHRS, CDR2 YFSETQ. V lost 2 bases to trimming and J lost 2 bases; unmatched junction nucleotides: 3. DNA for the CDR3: TGCGCCAGCAGCTTTAGCGGGACCACCTACAATGAGCAGTTCTTC. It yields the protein CASSFSGTTYNEQFF.

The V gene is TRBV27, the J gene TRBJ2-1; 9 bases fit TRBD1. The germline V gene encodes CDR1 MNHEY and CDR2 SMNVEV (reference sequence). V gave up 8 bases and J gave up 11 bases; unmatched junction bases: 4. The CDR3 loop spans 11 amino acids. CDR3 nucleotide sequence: TGTGCCAGCCACGGACAGGGGAAGCAGTTCTTC. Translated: CASHGQGKQFF.

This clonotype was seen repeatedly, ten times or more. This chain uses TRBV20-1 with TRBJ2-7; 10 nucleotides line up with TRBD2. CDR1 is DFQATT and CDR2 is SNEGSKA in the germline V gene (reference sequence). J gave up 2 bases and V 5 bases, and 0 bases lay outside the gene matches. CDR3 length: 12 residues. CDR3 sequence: CSAGTSAYEQYF. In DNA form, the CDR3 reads TGCAGTGCTGGGACTAGCGCCTACGAGCAGTACTTC.

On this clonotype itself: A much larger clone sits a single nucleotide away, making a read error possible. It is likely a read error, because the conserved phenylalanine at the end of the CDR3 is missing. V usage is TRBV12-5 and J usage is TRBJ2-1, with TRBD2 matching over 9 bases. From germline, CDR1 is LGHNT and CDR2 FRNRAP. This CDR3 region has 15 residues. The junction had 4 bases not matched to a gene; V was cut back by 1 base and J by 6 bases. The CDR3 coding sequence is TGTGCTAGTGGTTTGGGACTAGCGGAGGCCAATGAGCAGTTCCTC. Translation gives CASGLGLAEANEQFL.

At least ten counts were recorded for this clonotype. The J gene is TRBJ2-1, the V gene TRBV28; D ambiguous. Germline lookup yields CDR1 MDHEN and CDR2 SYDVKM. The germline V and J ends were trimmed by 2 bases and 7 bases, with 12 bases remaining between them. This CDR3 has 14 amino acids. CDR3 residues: CASSLALRWNEQFF. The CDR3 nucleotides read TGTGCCAGCAGTTTAGCCTTAAGGTGGAATGAGCAGTTCTTC.

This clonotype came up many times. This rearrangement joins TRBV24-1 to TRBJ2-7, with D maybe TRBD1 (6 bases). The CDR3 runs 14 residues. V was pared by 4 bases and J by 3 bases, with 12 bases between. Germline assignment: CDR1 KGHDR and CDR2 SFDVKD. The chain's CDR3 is CATSDADRLYEQYF. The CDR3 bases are TGTGCCACCAGTGACGCGGACAGACTCTACGAGCAGTACTTC.

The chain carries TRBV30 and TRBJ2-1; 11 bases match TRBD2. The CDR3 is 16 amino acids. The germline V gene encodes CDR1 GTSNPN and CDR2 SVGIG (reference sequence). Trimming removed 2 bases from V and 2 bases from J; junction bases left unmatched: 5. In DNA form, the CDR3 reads TGTGCCTGGAGTCCAATTAGCGGGAGGGCCTACAATGAGCAGTTCTTC. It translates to CAWSPISGRAYNEQFF. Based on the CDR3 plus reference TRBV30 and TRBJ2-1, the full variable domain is SQTIHQWPATLVQPVGSPLSLECTVEGTSNPNLYWYRQAAGRGLQLLFYSVGIGQISSEVPQNLSASRPQDRQFILSSKKLLLSDSGFYLCAWSPISGRAYNEQFFGPGTRLTVL.

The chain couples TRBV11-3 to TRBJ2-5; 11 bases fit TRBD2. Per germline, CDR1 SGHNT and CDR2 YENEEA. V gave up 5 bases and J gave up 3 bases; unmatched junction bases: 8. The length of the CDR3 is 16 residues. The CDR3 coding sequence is TGTGCCAGCAGCCAAGTTAGCGGGAGGGTTGAAGAGACCCAGTACTTC. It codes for CASSQVSGRVEETQYF.

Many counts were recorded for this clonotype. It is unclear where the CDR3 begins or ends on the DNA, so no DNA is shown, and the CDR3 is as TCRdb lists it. The CDR3 loop is CASSSSLNTEAFF. V and J are TRBV28 and TRBJ1-1. CDR1 and CDR2 from the germline V gene are MDHEN and SYDVKM. The CDR3 length is 13 residues, termini included.

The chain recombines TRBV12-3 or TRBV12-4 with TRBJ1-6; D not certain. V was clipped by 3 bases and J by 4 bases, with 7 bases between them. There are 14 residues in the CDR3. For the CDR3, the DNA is TGTGCCAGCAGTTTTAAGCTATATAATTCACCCCTCCACTTT. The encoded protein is CASSFKLYNSPLHF.

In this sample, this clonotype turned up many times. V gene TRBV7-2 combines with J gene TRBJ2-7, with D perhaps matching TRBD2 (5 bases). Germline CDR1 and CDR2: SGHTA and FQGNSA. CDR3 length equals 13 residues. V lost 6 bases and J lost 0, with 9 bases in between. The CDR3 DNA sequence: TGTGCCAGCAGTCTCCGGGACTCCTACGAGCAGTACTTC. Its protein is CASSLRDSYEQYF. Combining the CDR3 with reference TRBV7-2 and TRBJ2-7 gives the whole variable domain GAGVSQSPSNKVTEKGKDVELRCDPISGHTALYWYRQSLGQGLEFLIYFQGNSAPDKSGLPSDRFSAERTGGSVSTLTIQRTQQEDSAVYLCASSLRDSYEQYFGPGTRLTVT.

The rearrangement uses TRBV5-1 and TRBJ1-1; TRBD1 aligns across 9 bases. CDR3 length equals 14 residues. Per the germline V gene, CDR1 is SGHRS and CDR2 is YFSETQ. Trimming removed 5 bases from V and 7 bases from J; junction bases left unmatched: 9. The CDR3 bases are TGCGCCAGCAGTCGGACAGGGGTAGGGAGTGAAGCTTTCTTT. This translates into CASSRTGVGSEAFF.